What follows are 18 T cell receptor beta chains derived from one specimen sequenced in a study of T cells after yellow fever vaccination. TCRdb fed the 5' RACE reads into MiXCR, producing one record per CDR3 protein. Here the sample spans 350,000 to 450,000 distinct CDR3 sequences, roughly 20% being singletons. The sample consisted of PBMCs, taken before the yellow fever booster vaccination. Receptor source: a man aged 18 to 30 who received the YFV17D yellow fever vaccine.

The table lists this clonotype with a few counts. This chain joins TRBV7-9 and TRBJ2-5, with TRBD2 identical over 9 bases. V shed 4 bases and J 3 bases; nucleotides not matched to a gene: 6. Germline V gene lookup returns CDR1 SEHNR and CDR2 FQNEAQ (reference sequence). The CDR3 runs to 15 residues. In DNA, the CDR3 is TGTGCCAGCAGCTATCGGACTAGCGACAAAGAGACCCAGTACTTC. As protein: CASSYRTSDKETQYF.

This sequence joins TRBV20-1 and TRBJ2-6; TRBD2 agrees at 7 bases. CDR1 and CDR2 from the germline V gene are DFQATT and SNEGSKA (reference sequence). CDR3 length equals 15 residues. V lost 6 bases and J lost 1; bases outside the gene matches: 6. This CDR3 reads CSAFRGGSGANVLTF. In DNA form, the CDR3 reads TGCAGTGCCTTCCGCGGGGGATCTGGGGCCAACGTCCTGACTTTC.

This rearrangement joins TRBV2 to TRBJ2-2; D may be TRBD2 (5 bases). CDR3 size: 15 residues. V gave up 3 bases and J gave up 3 bases, with 11 bases separating them. Looked up from germline, CDR1 is SNHLY and CDR2 is FYNNEI. In DNA form, the CDR3 reads TGTGCCAGCAGTGAGGAGCGACTATACACCGGGGAGCTGTTTTTT. This encodes CASSEERLYTGELFF.

This clonotype was picked up a small number of times. This chain uses TRBV18 with TRBJ2-7; D not resolved. The ends were cut back, 3 bases at V and 4 bases at J, with 7 bases in the middle. The CDR3 is made up of 12 amino acids. Per germline, CDR1 KGHSH and CDR2 LQKENI. CDR3 nucleotide sequence: TGTGCCAGCTCACCCGACGGATACGAGCAGTACGTC. This translates into CASSPDGYEQYV.

V usage is TRBV9 and J usage is TRBJ1-2; 11 nucleotides match TRBD1. Germline loops: CDR1 SGDLS, CDR2 YYNGEE. The CDR3 loop spans 15 amino acids. The junction had 10 bases not matched to a gene; V was cut back by 4 bases and J by 8 bases. CDR3 residues: CASSRGQGEKWGYTF. The CDR3 nucleotides are TGTGCCAGCAGCAGGGGACAGGGGGAGAAGTGGGGCTACACCTTC.

This clonotype was seen a few times. This chain connects TRBV6-5 to TRBJ1-5, with 7 bases matching TRBD1. The ends lost 6 bases at V and 2 bases at J; junction bases unmatched: 4. Per the germline V gene, CDR1 is MNHEY and CDR2 is SVGAGI. The CDR3 runs to 14 residues. The CDR3 bases are TGTGCCAGCAGGGACGGACAGGGCAATCAGCCCCAGCATTTT. Translating it yields CASRDGQGNQPQHF.

This clonotype was seen many times. The chain carries TRBV6-5 and TRBJ2-3, with D perhaps TRBD1 or TRBD2 (5 bases each). V shed 5 bases and J shed 6 bases, with 15 bases lying between them. CDR1 and CDR2 from the germline V gene are MNHEY and SVGAGI. The CDR3 is made up of 14 amino acids. The CDR3 loop reads CASSTGQSPDTQYF. As DNA, the CDR3 is TGTGCCAGCAGTACGGGGCAGTCTCCGGATACGCAGTATTTT.

The chain combines TRBV5-1 with TRBJ2-7, with no clear D. Germline V gene sequence: CDR1 SGHRS, CDR2 YFSETQ. This CDR3 spans 14 amino acids. The V and J ends lost 4 bases and 5 bases respectively, with 16 bases between them. CDR3 in amino acids: CASSPRQSLHEQYF. The CDR3 DNA reads TGCGCCAGCAGCCCTAGACAATCTCTACACGAGCAGTACTTC.

V gene TRBV5-5 combines with J gene TRBJ1-2, with TRBD1 as a possible D gene (5 bases). The CDR3 has 12 residues. Trimming pared 2 bases from V and 8 bases from J, leaving 10 bases between. CDR1 and CDR2 from the germline V gene are SGHKS and YYEKEE (reference sequence). In nucleotides, the CDR3 is TGTGCCAGCAGCTTTTTGGGGGAGGGCTACACCTTC. Encoded protein: CASSFLGEGYTF.

This clonotype was counted ten times or more. The chain recombines TRBV5-1 with TRBJ2-2; TRBD2 matches at 12 bases. This CDR3 comprises 19 residues. Unmatched junction bases numbered 14, after V lost 4 bases and J lost 4 bases. Germline lookup yields CDR1 SGHRS and CDR2 YFSETQ. CDR3 protein: CASSPETSGGLISTGELFF. DNA of the CDR3: TGCGCCAGCAGCCCGGAGACTAGCGGGGGACTAATCAGCACCGGGGAGCTGTTTTTT.

The chain has TRBV9 and TRBJ2-5; D unclear. CDR1 is SGDLS, CDR2 YYNGEE, per germline. V dropped 4 bases and J dropped 3 bases, with 10 bases sitting between them. The CDR3 sequence is 13 residues long. CDR3 sequence: CASSPSSKETQYF. In DNA form, the CDR3 reads TGTGCCAGCAGCCCGTCTTCAAAAGAGACCCAGTACTTC.

This clonotype occurred a few times. The rearrangement uses TRBV5-1 and TRBJ2-3, with TRBD2 matching 13 bases. CDR3 length: 17 residues. The germline V gene has CDR1 SGHRS and CDR2 YFSETQ. The V and J ends lost 1 base and 0 bases, in that order; junction bases with no gene match: 2. The CDR3 DNA follows: TGCGCCAGCAGCTTGACTAGCGGGGGGGCTAGCACAGATACGCAGTATTTT. Its protein product is CASSLTSGGASTDTQYF.

The rearrangement uses TRBV12-3 or TRBV12-4 and TRBJ1-2, with no clear D. The CDR3 is 13 amino acids. Trimming cost V 6 bases and J 2 bases, with 10 bases left between them. The CDR3 spells CASRETENYGYTF. Written as DNA, the CDR3 is TGTGCCAGCAGAGAAACAGAAAACTATGGCTACACCTTC.

This chain connects TRBV6-1 to TRBJ1-6, with a possible D match to TRBD1 (5 bases). Trimming left V 8 bases short and J 8 bases short, with 28 bases between. Germline V gene data show CDR1 as MNHNS and CDR2 as SASEGT. This CDR3 is built from 18 residues. For the CDR3, the DNA is TGTGCCAGCGGGGCGTCCCGGGCCTACTCATCCAGCCATTCACCCCTCCACTTT. As protein: CASGASRAYSSSHSPLHF.

V is TRBV7-9 and J is TRBJ2-1; TRBD1 matches at 9 bases. CDR1 SEHNR and CDR2 FQNEAQ come from the germline V gene (reference sequence). Trimming at V came to 8 bases and at J to 3 bases, leaving 8 bases not matched to a gene. The CDR3 has 15 amino acids. The CDR3 DNA reads TGTGCCAGCCCTAATCCGGGACAGGGCTACAATGAGCAGTTCTTC. Translation: CASPNPGQGYNEQFF.

The J gene is TRBJ1-3, the V gene TRBV19; D remains ambiguous. The CDR3 has 15 amino acids. Trimming took 6 bases from V and 4 from J, leaving 16 bases between them. Germline lookup yields CDR1 LNHDA and CDR2 SQIVND (reference sequence). The CDR3 sequence: CASSPYLGDGNTIYF. CDR3 bases: TGTGCCAGTAGCCCTTATTTGGGTGACGGAAACACCATATATTTT. The variable domain in full, with the rest retrieved from reference TRBV19 and TRBJ1-3, is DGGITQSPKYLFRKEGQNVTLSCEQNLNHDAMYWYRQDPGQGLRLIYYSQIVNDFQKGDIAEGYSVSREKKESFPLTVTSAQKNPTAFYLCASSPYLGDGNTIYFGEGSWLTVV.

V is TRBV6-5 and J is TRBJ2-7; a possible D gene is TRBD1 (5 bases). Germline CDR1 is MNHEY and CDR2 is SVGAGI. The CDR3 loop spans 14 amino acids. V was trimmed by 0 bases and J by 7 bases, leaving 13 bases between them. CDR3 sequence: CASSYSHGAGEQYV. The CDR3 nucleotides are TGTGCCAGCAGTTACTCGCATGGGGCAGGGGAGCAGTACGTC.

The chain carries TRBV12-3 or TRBV12-4 and TRBJ2-7; a weak D match, TRBD2 (5 bases). Trimming left V 6 bases short and J 1 base short, with 13 bases between. The CDR3 consists of 14 residues. The CDR3 DNA reads TGTGCCAGCAGGGGGTCCAGCGGATCCTACGAGCAGTACTTC. It specifies CASRGSSGSYEQYF.